The present TCR beta chain was sequenced within a study of T cells expressing NK-cell markers. Study overall: Researchers got TCR beta repertoires out of sorted CD3+CD56+NKG2C+, CD3+CD56+NKG2C- and CD3+CD56-NKG2C+ T cells.

TCRdb re-called the 5' RACE reads and catalogs CDR3 proteins one per entry, DNA excluded. The listing records about 260,000 distinct CDR3 sequences. The CDR3 totals 13 residues. Sequenced: blood T cells: a sorted CD56 or NKG2C T cell subset, CD4+ or CD8+ T cells, or bulk PBMC T cells (not recorded which). The chain recombines TRBV12-3 or TRBV12-4 with TRBJ2-2; TCRdb indicates TRBD2, and absent DNA this call remains unverified. The source is a woman aged 18 to 75 in good health. CDR3: CASGTHDTGELFF.